The clone carrying this T cell receptor (beta chain) was seen at least ten times. The entry originates in a study of T-cell reconstitution after alpha-beta-depleted transplantation in children. The CDR3 covers 16 residues. CDR1 and CDR2 from the germline V gene are MNHEY and SMNVEV (reference sequence). J gave up 3 bases and V 5 bases, and 11 bases lay outside the gene matches. Using unique molecular identifiers, the investigators prepared the TCRbeta library. MiXCR was run by TCRdb on the PCR reads, yielding one entry per CDR3 protein. The sample yields roughly 200,000 distinct CDR3 sequences, about a tenth seen once.

The receptor's source is a human donor who donated a stem cell graft to a child with acute lymphoblastic leukemia. The sample consisted of PBMCs from the stem cell graft donor, taken from the stem cell graft. The chain is built from TRBV27 and TRBJ1-1; 8 nucleotides match TRBD1. The CDR3 bases are TGTGCCAGCAGTCCCGACAGGGGATTTTCGGACACTGAAGCTTTCTTT. Translating it yields CASSPDRGFSDTEAFF.